The rows below give T cell receptor beta chains drawn from one sample of a study of blood T cell repertoires in COVID-19. Assay: immunoSEQ multiplex PCR; the TCRdb copy retains only in-frame clones and omits some. Among about 270,000 clones listed, 85% to 90% were seen once. Sequenced sample: PBMCs or T cells enriched from blood (not recorded which). These TCRs come from a woman younger than 45 with acute COVID-19. Each CDR3 is given with its conserved first and last residue. D genes are given only for firm matches. A clone size is listed for some rows: how often the clone was seen (once, few, many), or a class if it is expanded.

v_gene,d_gene,j_gene,abundance,CDR3aa,CDR3nt
TRBV21-1,NA,TRBJ1-3,NA,CASSKAWTAGNTIYF,TGTGCCAGCAGCAAAGCTTGGACAGCTGGAAACACCATATATTTT
TRBV30,TRBD2,TRBJ2-5,NA,CAWKGGGGTGAQYF,TGTGCCTGGAAAGGTGGGGGGGGTACCGGGGCCCAGTACTTC
TRBV28,NA,TRBJ1-2,NA,CASLRYGYTF,TGTGCCAGCCTACGCTATGGCTACACCTTC
TRBV10-3,NA,TRBJ1-1,NA,CAISEGEGDRAFF,TGTGCCATCAGTGAGGGGGAGGGTGATCGGGCTTTCTTT
TRBV10-3,TRBD1,TRBJ1-2,NA,CAISEGGNYGYTF,TGTGCCATCAGTGAAGGGGGCAACTATGGCTACACCTTC
TRBV19,NA,TRBJ2-1,NA,CASSMTGYNEQFF,TGTGCCAGTAGTATGACAGGCTACAATGAGCAGTTCTTC
TRBV3-1/TRBV3-2,TRBD1,TRBJ1-2,NA,CASSRSGTGAFNYGYTF,TGTGCCAGCAGCCGATCCGGGACAGGGGCCTTTAACTATGGCTACACCTTC
TRBV11-1,NA,TRBJ2-5,NA,CASSLQPGVTQETQYF,TGTGCCAGCAGCCTACAACCGGGAGTTACCCAAGAGACCCAGTACTTC
TRBV4-2,NA,TRBJ2-5,NA,CASSQDLQGGETQYF,TGTGCCAGCAGCCAAGATCTACAGGGCGGGGAGACCCAGTACTTC
TRBV4-1,TRBD1,TRBJ2-7,NA,CASSQEGQGAILEQYF,TGCGCCAGCAGCCAAGAAGGACAGGGGGCTATTCTCGAGCAGTACTTC
TRBV12-5,NA,TRBJ2-1,NA,CASGQAGYNEQFF,TGTGCTAGTGGGCAAGCGGGTTACAATGAGCAGTTCTTC
TRBV28,NA,TRBJ2-5,NA,CASSPTQLQETQYF,TGTGCCAGCAGTCCTACACAGCTACAAGAGACCCAGTACTTC
TRBV24-1,NA,TRBJ2-1,NA,CATSDLGVGPEQFF,TGTGCCACCAGTGATTTAGGGGTCGGACCTGAGCAGTTCTTC
TRBV5-1,NA,TRBJ1-2,NA,CASSLAQGSYGYTF,TGCGCCAGCAGCTTGGCCCAGGGAAGCTATGGCTACACCTTC
TRBV10-3,NA,TRBJ1-1,NA,CAISESVGQVERGSTEAFF,TGTGCCATCAGTGAATCCGTGGGACAAGTCGAGAGAGGGTCCACTGAAGCTTTCTTT
TRBV10-1,NA,TRBJ1-2,NA,CASTYDNVDGYTF,TGCGCCAGCACCTATGACAACGTGGATGGCTACACCTTC
TRBV12-3/TRBV12-4,NA,TRBJ2-1,NA,CASSLSLNEQFF,TGTGCCAGCAGTTTATCCCTCAATGAGCAGTTCTTC
TRBV3-1/TRBV3-2,NA,TRBJ1-2,NA,CASSLDGGFNYGYTF,TGTGCCAGCAGCCTGGACGGAGGATTTAACTATGGCTACACCTTC
TRBV7-2,TRBD1,TRBJ1-3,once,CASSLTGEGNTIYF,TGTGCCAGCAGCTTGACAGGGGAAGGAAACACCATATATTTT
TRBV5-6,TRBD2,TRBJ2-1,NA,CASGPLAGGVDEQFF,TGTGCCAGCGGCCCACTAGCGGGAGGTGTCGATGAGCAGTTCTTC
TRBV6-1,TRBD2,TRBJ2-1,NA,CASSEFPRAGLGSYNEQFF,TGTGCCAGCAGTGAGTTTCCCCGGGCGGGACTAGGGAGTTACAATGAGCAGTTCTTC
TRBV3-1/TRBV3-2,TRBD2,TRBJ2-1,NA,CASSQDRGVGLASSNEQFF,TGTGCCAGCAGCCAAGATCGGGGAGTGGGACTAGCGTCTTCGAATGAGCAGTTCTTC
TRBV5-1,NA,TRBJ1-2,NA,CASSSSNQLQGPGYTF,TGCGCCAGCAGCTCCTCGAACCAGTTACAGGGACCCGGCTACACCTTC
TRBV5-1,NA,TRBJ2-5,NA,CASSLPINGQPQETQYF,TGCGCCAGCAGCTTGCCCATAAACGGACAGCCTCAAGAGACCCAGTACTTC
TRBV7-9,TRBD2,TRBJ2-7,NA,CASSFGLAGGSYEQYF,TGTGCCAGCAGCTTCGGACTAGCGGGAGGTTCCTACGAGCAGTACTTC
TRBV2,TRBD2,TRBJ2-2,NA,CASGPGLAGATGELFF,TGTGCCAGCGGACCGGGACTAGCGGGGGCCACCGGGGAGCTGTTTTTT
TRBV6-5,TRBD1,TRBJ2-7,once,CASTPGQGALYEQYF,TGTGCCAGCACCCCGGGACAGGGGGCCTTATACGAGCAGTACTTC
TRBV20-1,TRBD2,TRBJ2-7,NA,CSASSRGSSYEQYF,TGCAGTGCTAGTTCGCGGGGGAGCTCCTACGAGCAGTACTTC
TRBV4-1,TRBD2,TRBJ2-1,NA,CASSRAGTSGSPEQFF,TGCGCCAGCAGCCGAGCCGGGACTAGCGGGAGTCCCGAGCAGTTCTTC
TRBV4-2,NA,TRBJ1-1,NA,CASSQGNSKNTEAFF,TGTGCCAGCAGCCAAGGTAACAGCAAGAACACTGAAGCTTTCTTT